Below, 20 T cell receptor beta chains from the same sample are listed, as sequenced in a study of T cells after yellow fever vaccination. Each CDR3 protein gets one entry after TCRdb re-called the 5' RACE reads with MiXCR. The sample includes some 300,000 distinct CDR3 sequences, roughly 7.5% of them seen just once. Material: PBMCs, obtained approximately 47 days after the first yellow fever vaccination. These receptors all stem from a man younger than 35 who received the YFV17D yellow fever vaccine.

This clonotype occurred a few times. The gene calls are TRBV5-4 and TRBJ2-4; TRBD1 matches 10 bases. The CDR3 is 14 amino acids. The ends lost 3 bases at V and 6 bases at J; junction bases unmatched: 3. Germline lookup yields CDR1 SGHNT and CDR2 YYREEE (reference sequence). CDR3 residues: CASSSRDRGNIQYF. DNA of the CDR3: TGTGCCAGCAGCTCCCGGGACAGGGGAAACATTCAGTACTTC.

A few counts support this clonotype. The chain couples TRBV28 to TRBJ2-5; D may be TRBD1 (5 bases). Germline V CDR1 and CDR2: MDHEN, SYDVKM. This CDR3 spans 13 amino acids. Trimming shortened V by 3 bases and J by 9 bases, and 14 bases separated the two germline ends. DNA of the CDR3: TGTGCCAGCAGTTTTGAGGCCAGGGTGGCCCAGTACTTC. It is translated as CASSFEARVAQYF.

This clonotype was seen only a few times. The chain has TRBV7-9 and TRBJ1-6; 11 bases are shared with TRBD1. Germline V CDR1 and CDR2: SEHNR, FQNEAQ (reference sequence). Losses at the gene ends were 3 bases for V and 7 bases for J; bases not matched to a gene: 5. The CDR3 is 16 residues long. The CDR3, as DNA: TGTGCCAGCAGCTTCGGACAGGGGGCGCGAAATTCACCCCTCCACTTT. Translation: CASSFGQGARNSPLHF.

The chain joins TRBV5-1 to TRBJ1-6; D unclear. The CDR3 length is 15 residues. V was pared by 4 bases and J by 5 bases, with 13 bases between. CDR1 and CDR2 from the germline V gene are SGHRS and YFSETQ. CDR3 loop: CASSGTGSNNSPLHF. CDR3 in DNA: TGCGCCAGCAGCGGAACTGGCAGTAATAATTCACCCCTCCACTTT.

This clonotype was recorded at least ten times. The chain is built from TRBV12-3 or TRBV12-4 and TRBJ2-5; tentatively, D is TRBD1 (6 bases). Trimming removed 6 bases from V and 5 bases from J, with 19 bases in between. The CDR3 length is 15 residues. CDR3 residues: CASSRSTGWGETQYF. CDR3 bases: TGTGCCAGCAGCCGATCGACAGGTTGGGGGGAGACCCAGTACTTC.

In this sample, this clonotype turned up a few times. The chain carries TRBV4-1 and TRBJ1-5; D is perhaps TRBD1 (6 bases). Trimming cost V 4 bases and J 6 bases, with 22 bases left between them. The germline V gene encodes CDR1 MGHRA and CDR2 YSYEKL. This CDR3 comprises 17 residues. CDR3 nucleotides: TGCGCCAGCAGCCCCGGTGCCAAGGGGGGGAAGGGTCAGCCCCAGCATTTT. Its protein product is CASSPGAKGGKGQPQHF.

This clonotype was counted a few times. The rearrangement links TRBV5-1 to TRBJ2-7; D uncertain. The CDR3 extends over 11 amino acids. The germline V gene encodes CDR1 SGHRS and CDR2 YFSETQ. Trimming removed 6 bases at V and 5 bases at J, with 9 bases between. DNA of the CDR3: TGCGCCAGCAAAATGAGCCACGAGCAGTACTTC. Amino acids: CASKMSHEQYF.

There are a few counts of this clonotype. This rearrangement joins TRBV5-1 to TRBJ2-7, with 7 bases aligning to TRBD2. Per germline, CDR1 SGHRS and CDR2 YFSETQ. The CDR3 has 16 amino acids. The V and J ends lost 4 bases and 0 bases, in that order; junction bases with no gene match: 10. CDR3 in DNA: TGCGCCAGCAGCACTGGCGGGGGAGTGAGCTCCTACGAGCAGTACTTC. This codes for CASSTGGGVSSYEQYF.

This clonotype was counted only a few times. The CDR3, as DNA: TGTGCGAACCGGAGGGAGGTCGGGGAGCTGTTTTTT. This gives the protein CANRREVGELFF. The chain has TRBV12-3 or TRBV12-4 and TRBJ2-2; D perhaps matches TRBD2 (6 bases). This CDR3 region has 12 residues.

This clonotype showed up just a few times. The CDR3 sequence: CASSLLGNIQYF. The DNA for the CDR3 is TGTGCCAGCAGCTTGCTCGGAAACATTCAGTACTTC. This chain joins TRBV5-4 and TRBJ2-4; D is unresolved. Germline lookup yields CDR1 SGHNT and CDR2 YYREEE (reference sequence). Trimming removed 1 base from V and 6 bases from J, with 5 bases in between. The CDR3 is 12 residues long.

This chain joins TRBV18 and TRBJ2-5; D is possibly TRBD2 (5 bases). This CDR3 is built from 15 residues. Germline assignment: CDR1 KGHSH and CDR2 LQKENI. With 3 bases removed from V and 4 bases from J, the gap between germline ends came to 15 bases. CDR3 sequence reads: CASSPSVGVGETQYF. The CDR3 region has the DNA TGTGCCAGCTCACCTTCAGTGGGAGTCGGAGAGACCCAGTACTTC.

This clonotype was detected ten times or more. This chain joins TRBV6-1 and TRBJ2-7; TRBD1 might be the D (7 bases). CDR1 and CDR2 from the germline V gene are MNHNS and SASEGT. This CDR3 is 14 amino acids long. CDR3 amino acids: CASAQGGGIYEQYV. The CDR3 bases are TGTGCATCCGCGCAGGGGGGCGGCATCTACGAGCAGTACGTC.

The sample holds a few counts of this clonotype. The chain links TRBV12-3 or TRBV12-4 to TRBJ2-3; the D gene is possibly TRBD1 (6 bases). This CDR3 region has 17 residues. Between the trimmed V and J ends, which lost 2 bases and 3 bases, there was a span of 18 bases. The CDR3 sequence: CASSLFAGAMDTDTQYF. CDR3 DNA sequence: TGTGCCAGCAGTTTATTCGCAGGGGCTATGGATACAGATACGCAGTATTTT.

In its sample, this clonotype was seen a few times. CDR3 in amino acids: CASSGGPGTQYF. CDR3 in DNA: TGTGCCAGCAGTGGGGGTCCCGGGACCCAGTACTTC. The chain is built from TRBV12-3 or TRBV12-4 and TRBJ2-5; D is possibly TRBD1 or TRBD2 (5 bases each). This CDR3 has 12 residues. The V end was cut by 5 bases, the J end by 7 bases, with 11 bases between.

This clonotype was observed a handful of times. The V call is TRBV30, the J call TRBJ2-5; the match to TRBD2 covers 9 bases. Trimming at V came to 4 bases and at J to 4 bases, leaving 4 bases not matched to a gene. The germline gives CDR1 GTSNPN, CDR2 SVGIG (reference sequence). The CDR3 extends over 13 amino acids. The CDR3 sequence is CAWTSGVGETQYF. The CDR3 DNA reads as TGTGCCTGGACTAGCGGGGTCGGAGAGACCCAGTACTTC.

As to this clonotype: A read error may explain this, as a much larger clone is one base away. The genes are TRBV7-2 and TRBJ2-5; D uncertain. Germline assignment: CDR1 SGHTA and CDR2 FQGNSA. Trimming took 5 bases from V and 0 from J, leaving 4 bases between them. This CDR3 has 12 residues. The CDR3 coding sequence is TGTGCCAGCAGCCCGTACCAAGAGACCCAGTACTTC. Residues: CASSPYQETQYF.

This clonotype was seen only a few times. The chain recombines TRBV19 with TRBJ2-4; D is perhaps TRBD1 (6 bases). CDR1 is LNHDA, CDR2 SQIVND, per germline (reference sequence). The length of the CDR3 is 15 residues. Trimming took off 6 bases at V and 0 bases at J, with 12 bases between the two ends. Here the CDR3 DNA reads TGTGCCAGTAGGCAGGGGTTATTAGCCAAAAACATTCAGTACTTC. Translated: CASRQGLLAKNIQYF. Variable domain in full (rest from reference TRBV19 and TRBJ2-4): DGGITQSPKYLFRKEGQNVTLSCEQNLNHDAMYWYRQDPGQGLRLIYYSQIVNDFQKGDIAEGYSVSREKKESFPLTVTSAQKNPTAFYLCASRQGLLAKNIQYFGAGTRLSVL.

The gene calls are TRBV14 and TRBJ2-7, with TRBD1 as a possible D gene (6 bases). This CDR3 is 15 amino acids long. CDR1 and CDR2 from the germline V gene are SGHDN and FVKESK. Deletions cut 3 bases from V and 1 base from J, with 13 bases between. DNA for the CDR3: TGTGCCAGCAGCCAGGGCCAGGGGCCTTCCTACGAGCAGTACTTC. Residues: CASSQGQGPSYEQYF.

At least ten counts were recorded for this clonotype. As DNA, the CDR3 is TGTGCCAGCAGCTTAACCGGGGCAGGGGGCTTAAAGACCCAGTACTTC. It yields the protein CASSLTGAGGLKTQYF. The chain uses TRBV7-2 and TRBJ2-5, with 8 bases fitting TRBD1. Trimming took 2 bases from V and 6 from J; bases not matched to a gene: 11. This CDR3 has 16 residues. Germline V gene lookup returns CDR1 SGHTA and CDR2 FQGNSA.

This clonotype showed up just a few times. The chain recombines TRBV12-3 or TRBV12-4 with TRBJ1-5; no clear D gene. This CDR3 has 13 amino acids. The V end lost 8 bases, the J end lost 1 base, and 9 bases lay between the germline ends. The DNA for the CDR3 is TGTGCCAGCCACTATAACAGCAATCAGCCCCAGCATTTT. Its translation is CASHYNSNQPQHF.